The rows below give T cell receptor beta chains drawn from one sample of a study of T-cell reconstitution after alpha-beta-depleted transplantation in children. TCRdb analysed the PCR reads with MiXCR anew, one entry per CDR3 protein. The profile shows 250,000 to 350,000 distinct CDR3 sequences, around 25% of them singletons. The input for sequencing was PBMCs, mostly from graft donor cells, taken 180 days after TCRalphabeta/CD19-depleted stem cell transplant. The source of these receptors is a male patient younger than 18 who had a stem cell transplant for acute lymphoblastic leukemia, so the T cells may come from the graft donor. Both conserved end residues are part of each CDR3. The order of the fields is clone size, J gene, V gene, D gene, CDR3 DNA, CDR3 protein. D genes are given only for firm matches. Expanded clones get a size class; other rows say once, few or many, or leave the size out.

abundance: NA
j_gene: TRBJ1-2
v_gene: TRBV5-1
d_gene: NA
CDR3nt: TGCGCCAGCAGCTCCCGGACCGGGAGTAAGGACTATGGCTACACCTTC
CDR3aa: CASSSRTGSKDYGYTF

abundance: NA
j_gene: TRBJ2-2
v_gene: TRBV12-3/TRBV12-4
d_gene: TRBD2
CDR3nt: TGTGCCAGCAGGAAACCGGGACTAGCGGGAGGGCCCTCTAGGACCGGGGAGCTGTTTTTT
CDR3aa: CASRKPGLAGGPSRTGELFF

abundance: NA
j_gene: TRBJ2-7
v_gene: TRBV4-1
d_gene: TRBD1
CDR3nt: TGCGCCAGCAGCCGAACCGGGACAGGGGGCCGGTACGAGCAGTACTTC
CDR3aa: CASSRTGTGGRYEQYF

abundance: many
j_gene: TRBJ1-2
v_gene: TRBV5-1
d_gene: NA
CDR3nt: TGCGCCAGCAGCTCCTCCGGATTCTATGGCTACACCTTC
CDR3aa: CASSSSGFYGYTF

abundance: few
j_gene: TRBJ2-2
v_gene: TRBV12-3/TRBV12-4
d_gene: NA
CDR3nt: TGTGCCAGCAGTCCGAGGACCAGGAACACCGGGGAGCTGTTTTTT
CDR3aa: CASSPRTRNTGELFF

abundance: few
j_gene: TRBJ2-1
v_gene: TRBV5-1
d_gene: NA
CDR3nt: TGCGCCAGCAGCTTGGTGGGAGCGGCCTACAATGAGCAGTTCTTC
CDR3aa: CASSLVGAAYNEQFF

abundance: NA
j_gene: TRBJ2-2
v_gene: TRBV7-7
d_gene: NA
CDR3nt: TGTGCCAGCAGCCCTCACACCGGGGAGCTGTTTTTT
CDR3aa: CASSPHTGELFF

abundance: NA
j_gene: TRBJ2-1
v_gene: TRBV14
d_gene: TRBD2
CDR3nt: TGTGCCAGCAGGACCGGGACTAGCGGCTACAATGAGCAGTTCTTC
CDR3aa: CASRTGTSGYNEQFF

abundance: NA
j_gene: TRBJ1-2
v_gene: TRBV2
d_gene: NA
CDR3nt: TGTGCCAGCAGTGAGGGCAGGGTGGTTAACTATGGCTACACCTTC
CDR3aa: CASSEGRVVNYGYTF

abundance: few
j_gene: TRBJ2-2
v_gene: TRBV10-1
d_gene: NA
CDR3nt: TGCGCCAGCAGTGAAGGGCTGAACACCGGGGAGCTGTTTTTT
CDR3aa: CASSEGLNTGELFF

abundance: NA
j_gene: TRBJ1-2
v_gene: TRBV3-1
d_gene: NA
CDR3nt: TGTGCCAGCAGCCAAGGAGAAACCTATGGCTACACCTTC
CDR3aa: CASSQGETYGYTF

abundance: NA
j_gene: TRBJ2-5
v_gene: TRBV20-1
d_gene: TRBD2
CDR3nt: TGCAGTGCTCGACCGGGACTAGCGGGAGCGCAGGAGACCCAGTACTTC
CDR3aa: CSARPGLAGAQETQYF

abundance: few
j_gene: TRBJ2-7
v_gene: TRBV3-1
d_gene: TRBD1
CDR3nt: TGTGCCAGCAGCCAAGATCTTGGGGCAGGGGGTTTCGGCGAGCAGTACTTC
CDR3aa: CASSQDLGAGGFGEQYF

abundance: few
j_gene: TRBJ2-3
v_gene: TRBV5-1
d_gene: TRBD2
CDR3nt: TGCGCCAGCAGCTTGGCGGGACTAGCGGTGTTCACAGATACGCAGTATTTT
CDR3aa: CASSLAGLAVFTDTQYF

abundance: NA
j_gene: TRBJ2-7
v_gene: TRBV5-5
d_gene: NA
CDR3nt: TGTGCCAGCAGCTTCGGGGGCCCGGGACTTAGGTACGAGCAGTACTTC
CDR3aa: CASSFGGPGLRYEQYF

abundance: NA
j_gene: TRBJ2-2
v_gene: TRBV12-3/TRBV12-4
d_gene: NA
CDR3nt: TGTGCCAGCAGTTTAGCCAACCCGGACAAACCCCGCTTCGGGGAGCTGTTTTTT
CDR3aa: CASSLANPDKPRFGELFF

abundance: NA
j_gene: TRBJ1-2
v_gene: TRBV7-8
d_gene: TRBD1
CDR3nt: TGTGCCAGCAGCTTATACGGACAGGGAGGCTATGGCTACACCTTC
CDR3aa: CASSLYGQGGYGYTF

abundance: NA
j_gene: TRBJ2-7
v_gene: TRBV5-5
d_gene: TRBD2
CDR3nt: TGTGCCAGCAGCTCGGGACTAGCGGGTTACTACGAGCAGTACTTC
CDR3aa: CASSSGLAGYYEQYF

abundance: NA
j_gene: TRBJ1-1
v_gene: TRBV20-1
d_gene: NA
CDR3nt: TGCAGCGCCAAGACCCTTTCCCCTATGAACACTGAAGCTTTCTTT
CDR3aa: CSAKTLSPMNTEAFF

abundance: NA
j_gene: TRBJ2-5
v_gene: TRBV20-1
d_gene: TRBD2
CDR3nt: TGCAGTGCTAGGTCCCTAGCGGGAGAGGGCCAAGAGACCCAGTACTTC
CDR3aa: CSARSLAGEGQETQYF

abundance: NA
j_gene: TRBJ2-7
v_gene: TRBV4-2
d_gene: TRBD2
CDR3nt: TGTGCCAGCAGCCACCGACTAGCGCTCGAGCAGTACTTC
CDR3aa: CASSHRLALEQYF

abundance: few
j_gene: TRBJ2-7
v_gene: TRBV18
d_gene: NA
CDR3nt: TGTGCCAGCTCATCTATATCGGACTCCCACGAGCAGTACTTC
CDR3aa: CASSSISDSHEQYF

abundance: few
j_gene: TRBJ2-1
v_gene: TRBV6-1
d_gene: TRBD2
CDR3nt: TGTGCCAGCAGTGAAGTGGCGGGAGGGCTAAATGAGCAGTTCTTC
CDR3aa: CASSEVAGGLNEQFF

abundance: NA
j_gene: TRBJ1-4
v_gene: TRBV5-6
d_gene: TRBD1
CDR3nt: TGTGCCAGCAGCCCATACGACAGGGTGGGTGAAAAACTGTTTTTT
CDR3aa: CASSPYDRVGEKLFF

abundance: many
j_gene: TRBJ2-3
v_gene: TRBV5-1
d_gene: TRBD2
CDR3nt: TGCGCCAGCAGCGTTAGCGGGCCCACAGATACGCAGTATTTT
CDR3aa: CASSVSGPTDTQYF

abundance: NA
j_gene: TRBJ2-7
v_gene: TRBV20-1
d_gene: NA
CDR3nt: TGCAGTGCTAGAGCGGGACACTACGAGCAGTACTTC
CDR3aa: CSARAGHYEQYF

abundance: few
j_gene: TRBJ2-1
v_gene: TRBV20-1
d_gene: NA
CDR3nt: TGCAGTGCCCCCATGGGCCGGGAGCAGTTCTTC
CDR3aa: CSAPMGREQFF

abundance: few
j_gene: TRBJ2-4
v_gene: TRBV5-1
d_gene: TRBD2
CDR3nt: TGCGCCAGCAGTTCGGGAGGCCAAAACATTCAGTACTTC
CDR3aa: CASSSGGQNIQYF

abundance: NA
j_gene: TRBJ2-3
v_gene: TRBV20-1
d_gene: TRBD2
CDR3nt: TGCAGTGCTACTATGACTAGCGACCCAGATACGCAGTATTTT
CDR3aa: CSATMTSDPDTQYF